This T cell receptor (beta chain) derives from a study of siplizumab effects on memory and regulatory T cells. Germline assignment: CDR1 SGHNT and CDR2 YYREEE (reference sequence). This CDR3 contains 13 residues. V lost 0 bases to trimming and J lost 5 bases, with 8 bases between them. As concerns this clone: No antigen is known for it.

Approximately 10^5 TCR templates were assayed per sample. The table came from immunoSEQ multiplex PCR; TCRdb's copy has only in-frame clones and leaves some out. The table shows around 100,000 clones, with about 91% occurring only once. Whole-study findings and limits: Naive or memory phenotype was unassignable for roughly 75-96% of proliferating CD4+ or CD8+ clones. Naive T cells, seemingly more diverse than memory cells, seemed major alloresponse contributors. Alloreactive sequences that could be traced to unstimulated CD4+ memory cells showed a significant reduction under siplizumab.

This clonotype was obtained from a human donor in good health. This chain uses TRBV5-4 with TRBJ2-5; a weak D match, TRBD1 (6 bases). Input material: CD4+ T cells sorted from blood. This chain's CDR3 is CASSLAGDETQYF. The CDR3 coding sequence is TGTGCCAGCAGCTTGGCAGGGGACGAGACCCAGTACTTC.